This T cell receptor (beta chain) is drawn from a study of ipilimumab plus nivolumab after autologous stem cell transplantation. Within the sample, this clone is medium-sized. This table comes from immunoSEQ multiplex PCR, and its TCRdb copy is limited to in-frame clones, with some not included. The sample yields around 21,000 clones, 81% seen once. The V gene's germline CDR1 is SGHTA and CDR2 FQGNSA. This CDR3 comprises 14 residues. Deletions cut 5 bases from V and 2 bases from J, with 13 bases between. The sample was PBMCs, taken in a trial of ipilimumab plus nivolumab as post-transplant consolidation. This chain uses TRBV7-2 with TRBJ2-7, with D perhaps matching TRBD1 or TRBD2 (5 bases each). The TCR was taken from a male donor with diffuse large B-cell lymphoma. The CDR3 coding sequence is TGTGCCAGCAGCCCCCGGGACCCTACCTACGAGCAGTACTTC. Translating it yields CASSPRDPTYEQYF.